The T cell receptor beta chain under discussion was sequenced for a study of cytomegalovirus exposure and HLA in healthy donors. Notes on the study in general: High sensitivity and specificity were reportedly achieved when the classifier diagnosed cytomegalovirus status. Based on reports, TCR beta sequences accurately predicted HLA-A and HLA-B alleles for most subjects.

The CDR3 has 14 amino acids. The trim removed 4 bases at V and 2 bases at J, leaving 3 bases unmatched. The V gene's germline CDR1 is SGHVS and CDR2 FQNEAQ. When sampled, the donors appeared nominally healthy, though they likely had unrecorded immune exposures. PCR employed 60 Vbeta and 13 Jbeta primers. This table comes from immunoSEQ multiplex PCR, and its TCRdb copy is limited to in-frame clones, with some not included. The sample has about 210,000 clones, about 80% seen once. For this clone: The antigen remains unidentified.

The chain employs TRBV7-8 and TRBJ2-7, with 9 bases aligning to TRBD1. The sequenced sample consisted of PBMCs. This receptor was taken from a male donor in good health and CMV-seronegative. The DNA for the CDR3 is TGTGCCAGCAGCTGGGGACAGGGTACCTACGAGCAGTACTTC. This gives the protein CASSWGQGTYEQYF.